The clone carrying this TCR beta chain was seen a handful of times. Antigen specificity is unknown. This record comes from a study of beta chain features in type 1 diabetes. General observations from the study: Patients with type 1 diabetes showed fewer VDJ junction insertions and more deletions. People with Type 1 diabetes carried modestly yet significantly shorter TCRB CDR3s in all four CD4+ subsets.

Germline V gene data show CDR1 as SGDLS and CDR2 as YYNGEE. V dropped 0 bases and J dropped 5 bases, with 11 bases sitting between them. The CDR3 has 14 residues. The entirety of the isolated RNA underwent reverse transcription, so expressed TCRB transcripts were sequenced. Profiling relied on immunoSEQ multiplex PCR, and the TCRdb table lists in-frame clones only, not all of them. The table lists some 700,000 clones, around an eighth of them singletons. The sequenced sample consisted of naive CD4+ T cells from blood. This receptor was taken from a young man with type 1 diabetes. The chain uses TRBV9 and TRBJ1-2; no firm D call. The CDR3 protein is CASSVELGGYGYTF. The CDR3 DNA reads TGTGCCAGCAGCGTAGAGCTGGGTGGATATGGCTACACCTTC.